This T cell receptor (beta chain) originates from a study of PD-1 blockade in classical Hodgkin lymphoma. Libraries were prepared by immunoSEQ multiplex PCR; TCRdb keeps only in-frame clonotypes and omits some of them. The sample yields 20,000 to 25,000 clones, under 85% seen once. Comment on this clone: Other DNA sequences in this sample translate to the same CDR3.

Time point reported: cycle 4 day 1 (C4D1), after five to seven weeks of nivolumab. Every patient relapsed after autologous stem cell transplantation, and brentuximab vedotin exposure varied. The germline gives CDR1 LGHNA, CDR2 YNFKEQ. J lost 4 bases, V lost 1 base, and 14 bases had no gene match. The CDR3 runs 18 residues. The TCR originated in a human donor with classical Hodgkin lymphoma. Sequenced here: peripheral blood mononuclear cells (PBMCs), sampled before the fourth cycle of nivolumab. The V gene is TRBV4-2, the J gene TRBJ1-1; 8 bases fit TRBD1. The CDR3 region has the DNA TGTGCCAGCAGCCAAGTCTCCAGGGGGCGTCTACGTGGCACTGAAGCTTTCTTT. This sequence encodes CASSQVSRGRLRGTEAFF.